This TCR beta chain was observed in a study of technical replicates of blood from several donors. This CDR3 spans 18 amino acids. Germline V CDR1 and CDR2: MRHNA, SNTAGT. V lost 2 bases and J lost 0, with 18 bases in between. Only in-frame clones appear in the TCRdb table, and some are missing; sequencing was by immunoSEQ multiplex PCR. The table records under 95,000 clones, roughly 96% of them present only once. The chain couples TRBV6-4 to TRBJ2-3; D is perhaps TRBD2 (5 bases). The source material was T cells isolated from PBMCs. The clonotype originates from a human donor in good health. The CDR3 sequence is CASSDPEWVATSTDTQYF. The CDR3 nucleotides are TGTGCCAGCAGTGACCCCGAATGGGTAGCGACTAGCACAGATACGCAGTATTTT.